This T cell receptor beta chain was found in a study of blood T cell repertoires in COVID-19. Overall study context: Sources were T cells, B-cell-depleted T cells, or PBMCs; the material itself was cDNA or gDNA.

The germline gives CDR1 GTSNPN, CDR2 SVGIG (reference sequence). V was pared by 5 bases and J by 3 bases, with 8 bases between. This CDR3 is built from 12 residues. In the original processing: The assay estimated nucleated cells by amplifying reference gene primers. Clones were read by immunoSEQ multiplex PCR, and TCRdb kept only the in-frame ones, dropping some. V, J and clone size derive from that table, while D and trimming were established from the DNA sequence. The sample shows some 99,000 clones, 87% of them seen only once. The source of this sequence is a man between 65 and 80 years old with acute or convalescent COVID-19. The sequenced material came from peripheral blood. V and J are TRBV30 and TRBJ1-3; D not resolved. CDR3 nucleotides: TGTGCCTGGGGGAGAGTTGGAAACACCATATATTTT. Its protein is CAWGRVGNTIYF.